This T cell receptor (beta chain) stems from a study of OX40 agonist ivuxolimab in advanced cancers. Study context: People in dose escalation had one of these cancers: hepatocellular carcinoma, melanoma, renal cell or head and neck cancer.

Whole-study findings and limits: There were, on average, more expanded clones in CD8+ T cells than in CD4+. The authors also found low normalized T-cell clonal expansion in some nonresponders.

Autoimmune disease history or systemic immunosuppression excluded patients. The data were produced by immunoSEQ multiplex PCR, yet TCRdb's version contains in-frame clones alone and is incomplete. The sample contains approximately 25,000 clones, around 79% of which appear only once. Germline V gives CDR1 LNHDA, CDR2 SQIVND (reference sequence). V dropped 6 bases and J dropped 4; count of bases not matched to a gene: 12. There are 16 residues in the CDR3. A note on this clone: As yet, its antigen is unknown.

This receptor was taken from an adult with an advanced solid tumor such as melanoma, head and neck, liver or kidney cancer. The chain couples TRBV19 to TRBJ1-2; 9 positions match TRBD1. Source: CD4+ or CD8+ T cells sorted from blood, taken in a trial of the OX40 agonist ivuxolimab. Written as DNA, the CDR3 is TGTGCCAGTAGCACCCCCTCCGGGACAGGGTCCTATGGCTACACCTTC. Translating gives CASSTPSGTGSYGYTF.